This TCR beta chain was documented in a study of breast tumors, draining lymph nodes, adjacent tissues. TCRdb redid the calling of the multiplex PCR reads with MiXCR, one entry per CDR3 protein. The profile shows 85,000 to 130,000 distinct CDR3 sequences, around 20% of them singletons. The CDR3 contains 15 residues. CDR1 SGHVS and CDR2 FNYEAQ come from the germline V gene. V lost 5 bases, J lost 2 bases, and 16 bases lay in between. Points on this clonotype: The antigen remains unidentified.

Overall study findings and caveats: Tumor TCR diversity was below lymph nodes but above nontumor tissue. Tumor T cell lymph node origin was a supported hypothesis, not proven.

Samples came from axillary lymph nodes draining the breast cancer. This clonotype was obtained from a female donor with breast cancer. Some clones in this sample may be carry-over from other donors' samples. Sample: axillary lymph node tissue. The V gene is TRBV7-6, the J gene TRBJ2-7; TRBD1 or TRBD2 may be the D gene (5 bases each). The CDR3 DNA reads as TGTGCCAGCAGCAGCCGCCGGGACGGAGCCTACGAGCAGTACTTC. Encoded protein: CASSSRRDGAYEQYF.